The 28 T cell receptor beta chains reported below all come from one sample, sequenced in a study of vaccination and CD4 T cells after COVID-19. Their antigen targets remain unknown. Treatment in this sample: roughly 10-day PBMC culture with coronavirus spike peptide pools or control peptides (ViraFEST assay). Researchers used the Oncomine TCR Beta short-read assay to sequence DNA from cultured CD4+ T cells. TCRdb fed the PCR reads into MiXCR, producing one record per CDR3 protein. The sample records approximately 20,000 distinct CDR3 sequences, around 23% being singletons. Sequencing was performed on cultured CD4+ T cells from blood. Every receptor here comes from a human donor with COVID-19.

The chain is built from TRBV7-9 and TRBJ1-5; TRBD1 matches 9 bases. J was trimmed by 1 base and V by 3 bases; bases with no gene match: 10. The CDR3 covers 18 residues. Germline V lookup: CDR1 SEHNR, CDR2 FQNEAQ (reference sequence). CDR3 sequence (DNA): TGTGCCAGCAGCTTGAAGGACAGGGGAGGTGGAAGCAATCAGCCCCAGCATTTT. This codes for CASSLKDRGGGSNQPQHF.

The V and J genes are TRBV19 and TRBJ2-1; 11 bases are a match to TRBD2. The CDR3 contains 17 residues. The junction had 10 bases not matched to a gene; V was cut back by 5 bases and J by 4 bases. CDR1 LNHDA and CDR2 SQIVND come from the germline V gene (reference sequence). CDR3 nucleotides: TGTGCCAGTAGTCCCTGGTTAGCGGGGGGGAGGTACAATGAGCAGTTCTTC. Protein: CASSPWLAGGRYNEQFF.

This clonotype showed up just a few times. V usage is TRBV2 and J usage is TRBJ2-2; D possibly corresponds to TRBD1 (6 bases). The CDR3 extends over 14 amino acids. V shed 1 base and J shed 8 bases, with 11 bases lying between them. Germline CDR1 reads SNHLY; CDR2 reads FYNNEI. CDR3 protein: CASSEEGVGGELFF. DNA for the CDR3: TGTGCCAGCAGTGAAGAGGGGGTTGGGGGGGAGCTGTTTTTT.

This clonotype was seen a few times. The gene calls are TRBV20-1 and TRBJ1-1; D is unclear. The CDR3 consists of 11 residues. The germline CDR1 and CDR2 sequences are DFQATT and SNEGSKA (reference sequence). Trimming cost V 0 bases and J 6 bases, with 5 bases left between them. CDR3 DNA sequence: TGCAGTGCTAGAGAGGGAGCTGAAGCTTTCTTT. Translating gives CSAREGAEAFF.

To note about this clonotype: The conserved phenylalanine or tryptophan normally closing the CDR3 is absent here, so this likely arose from a read error. The chain couples TRBV7-8 to TRBJ2-2, with D possibly being TRBD1 or TRBD2 (6 bases each). V lost 8 bases and J 0 bases, leaving 13 bases between the germline ends. In germline, CDR1 is SGHVS, CDR2 FQNEAQ. The CDR3 has 15 residues. The DNA of the CDR3 is TGTGCCAGCTTGGGGGGCGCCTCGAACACCGGGGAGCTGTTTTTG. Its protein product is CASLGGASNTGELFL.

The rearrangement links TRBV19 to TRBJ2-3; 15 positions match TRBD2. V trimming: 5 bases; J trimming: 5 bases; junction bases outside the gene matches: 2. The CDR3 contains 15 residues. The germline V gene encodes CDR1 LNHDA and CDR2 SQIVND (reference sequence). The CDR3 protein is CASSRTSGGGDTQYF. The CDR3 nucleotides are TGTGCCAGTAGTCGGACTAGCGGGGGGGGAGATACGCAGTATTTT.

The genes are TRBV7-9 and TRBJ2-7; TRBD1 aligns across 10 bases. Germline V lookup: CDR1 SEHNR, CDR2 FQNEAQ (reference sequence). The CDR3 runs to 14 residues. The V and J ends lost 4 bases and 6 bases, in that order; junction bases with no gene match: 6. For the CDR3, the DNA is TGTGCCAGCAGCTCGGACAGGGGGGCGGGCGAGCAGTACTTC. Protein product: CASSSDRGAGEQYF.

This clonotype was seen more than once but under ten times. This chain connects TRBV25-1 to TRBJ2-3; D is possibly TRBD1 or TRBD2 (7 bases each). The CDR3 has 15 amino acids. V was shortened by 4 bases and J by 2 bases, with 13 bases between the two germline ends. Germline V gives CDR1 MGHDK, CDR2 SYGVNS. CDR3 region: CASSGEGAITDTQYF. The DNA for the CDR3 is TGTGCCAGCAGTGGGGAGGGGGCGATCACAGATACGCAGTATTTT. Filled out from reference TRBV25-1 and TRBJ2-3, the complete variable domain reads EADIYQTPRYLVIGTGKKITLECSQTMGHDKMYWYQQDPGMELHLIHYSYGVNSTEKGDLSSESTVSRIRTEHFPLTLESARPSHTSQYLCASSGEGAITDTQYFGPGTRLTVL.

This sequence joins TRBV4-3 and TRBJ2-3; 9 nucleotides match TRBD2. The CDR3 sequence is 16 residues long. V shed 4 bases, J shed 5 bases, and the junction held 10 bases outside the gene matches. The germline gives CDR1 LGHNA, CDR2 YSLEER. The CDR3 nucleotides are TGCGCCAGCAGCCCCTTAGCGGGGGCCAGAGGAGATACGCAGTATTTT. This encodes CASSPLAGARGDTQYF.

The V gene is TRBV6-1, the J gene TRBJ1-2, with D possibly matching TRBD1 (5 bases). In germline, CDR1 is MNHNS, CDR2 SASEGT. CDR3 length: 16 residues. V was clipped by 4 bases and J by 4 bases, with 19 bases between them. For the CDR3, the DNA is TGTGCCAGCAGTGCCTTTACTTCCGCGGGACCCTATGGCTACACCTTC. This translates into CASSAFTSAGPYGYTF.

This clonotype is classed as medium-sized. The chain joins TRBV30 to TRBJ1-2, with 7 bases that match TRBD1. Trimming at V came to 4 bases and at J to 7 bases, leaving 3 bases not matched to a gene. The CDR3 sequence is 11 residues long. Germline V gives CDR1 GTSNPN, CDR2 SVGIG (reference sequence). The DNA of the CDR3 is TGTGCCTGGACCCAGGGGGTTGGCTACACCTTC. It translates to CAWTQGVGYTF.

The chain has TRBV20-1 and TRBJ2-3, with a weak D call TRBD2 (6 bases). This CDR3 is built from 15 residues. V gave up 5 bases and J gave up 4 bases, with 19 bases separating them. Germline CDR1 reads DFQATT; CDR2 reads SNEGSKA (reference sequence). The CDR3 sequence is CSASDRRGGADTQYF. Here the CDR3 DNA reads TGCAGTGCTTCGGATCGGCGGGGAGGCGCAGATACGCAGTATTTT.

By sample fraction, this clonotype is medium-sized (0.01 to 0.1%). The V call is TRBV24-1, the J call TRBJ2-3; a possible D gene is TRBD2 (6 bases). Trimming took 4 bases from V and 2 from J, leaving 15 bases between them. The CDR3 totals 16 residues. Germline V CDR1 and CDR2: KGHDR, SFDVKD. The CDR3 DNA is TGTGCCACCAGTGACGATTTAGCGGATTCCACAGATACGCAGTATTTT. Amino acid sequence: CATSDDLADSTDTQYF.

This sequence joins TRBV4-3 and TRBJ2-4, with TRBD2 as a possible D gene (7 bases). V lost 0 bases and J lost 1, with 19 bases in between. CDR1 LGHNA and CDR2 YSLEER come from the germline V gene. The CDR3 contains 19 residues. Here the CDR3 reads CASSQDPGGTDGAKNIQYF. Here the CDR3 DNA reads TGCGCCAGCAGCCAAGATCCGGGGGGCACCGATGGGGCCAAAAACATTCAGTACTTC.

On this clonotype: A read error may be the cause here, since a much bigger clone is one base away. The rearrangement uses TRBV7-9 and TRBJ2-7; D uncertain. Germline CDR1 is SEHNR and CDR2 is FQNEAQ (reference sequence). CDR3 length: 14 residues. The CDR3 DNA reads TGTGCCGGCAGCCCTTCGGGTGGATCCTACGAGCAGTACTTC. Translating it yields CAGSPSGGSYEQYF.

The gene calls are TRBV7-2 and TRBJ2-1; TRBD2 aligns across 8 bases. Germline V gives CDR1 SGHTA, CDR2 FQGNSA. The V gene end was trimmed by 2 bases and the J gene end by 10 bases; junction bases not matched to a gene: 4. The CDR3 is 13 residues long. CDR3 region: CASSLSRGGEQFF. As DNA, the CDR3 is TGTGCCAGCAGCTTATCTCGGGGGGGGGAGCAGTTCTTC.

Here the CDR3 reads CASSLQLQAALHF. The CDR3 DNA reads as TGTGCCAGCAGTTTACAATTACAGGCCGCCCTCCACTTT. The chain employs TRBV5-6 and TRBJ1-6; TRBD1 is a possible D gene (5 bases). Looked up from germline, CDR1 is SGHDT and CDR2 is YYEEEE. CDR3 length: 13 amino acids. The germline V and J ends were trimmed by 5 bases and 14 bases, with 17 bases remaining between them.

The chain couples TRBV20-1 to TRBJ1-5, with TRBD1 matching over 9 bases. This CDR3 has 14 residues. Germline V lookup: CDR1 DFQATT, CDR2 SNEGSKA (reference sequence). V dropped 7 bases and J dropped 5; count of bases not matched to a gene: 9. CDR3 residues: CSVATGGAHQPQHF. In nucleotides, the CDR3 is TGCAGTGTCGCTACAGGGGGCGCACATCAGCCCCAGCATTTT.

The CDR3 reads CSAESPNTGELFF. The DNA for the CDR3 is TGCAGTGCGGAGTCCCCGAACACCGGGGAGCTGTTTTTT. V gene TRBV20-1 combines with J gene TRBJ2-2; D gene unclear. Per the germline V gene, CDR1 is DFQATT and CDR2 is SNEGSKA (reference sequence). This CDR3 comprises 13 residues. The ends were cut back, 6 bases at V and 0 bases at J, with 8 bases in the middle.

The chain recombines TRBV7-6 with TRBJ2-1, with 9 bases identical to TRBD1. The CDR3 loop spans 15 amino acids. In germline, CDR1 is SGHVS, CDR2 FNYEAQ. The trim removed 4 bases at V and 0 bases at J, leaving 1 base unmatched. The CDR3 DNA reads TGTGCCAGCAGCTCGGGACAGGGCTCCTACAATGAGCAGTTCTTC. Translating gives CASSSGQGSYNEQFF.

This chain links TRBV11-2 with TRBJ2-5, with 8 bases identical to TRBD2. Germline V CDR1 and CDR2: SGHAT, FQNNGV. V was pared by 1 base and J by 0 bases, with 7 bases of the junction left unmatched. CDR3 size: 17 residues. CDR3 sequence (DNA): TGTGCCAGCAGCTTAGGCGGGAGCGGGGGACACCAAGAGACCCAGTACTTC. Encoded protein: CASSLGGSGGHQETQYF.

This rearrangement joins TRBV6-1 to TRBJ1-2; TRBD1 might be the D (5 bases). V lost 4 bases and J lost 7, with 22 bases in between. Germline-derived CDR1 and CDR2 are MNHNS and SASEGT. The CDR3 has 16 residues. CDR3 nucleotides: TGTGCCAGCAGTGCCTTTACTTCCGCGGGACCCTGTGGCTACACCTTC. This translates into CASSAFTSAGPCGYTF.

V and J are TRBV5-6 and TRBJ1-2; D gene uncertain. Germline values: CDR1 SGHDT, CDR2 YYEEEE. V was trimmed by 4 bases and J by 2 bases, leaving 6 bases between them. There are 12 residues in the CDR3. DNA of the CDR3: TGTGCCAGCAGCGGCCGAAACTATGGCTACACCTTC. Translating it yields CASSGRNYGYTF.

A few counts support this clonotype. The chain recombines TRBV5-1 with TRBJ1-1, with 10 bases fitting TRBD1. V gave up 0 bases and J gave up 7 bases; unmatched junction bases: 6. Germline V CDR1 and CDR2: SGHRS, YFSETQ. The CDR3 loop spans 15 amino acids. CDR3 bases: TGCGCCAGCAGCTTGGCCGGACAGGGGGAGAGTGAAGCTTTCTTT. Protein sequence: CASSLAGQGESEAFF.

The gene calls are TRBV12-3 or TRBV12-4 and TRBJ1-1, with D tentatively TRBD1 (5 bases). V lost 6 bases and J lost 3, with 11 bases in between. CDR3 length: 13 amino acids. This CDR3 is CASRLRGDTEAFF. The CDR3 DNA is TGTGCCAGCAGACTCAGAGGGGACACTGAAGCTTTCTTT.

As for this clonotype: The junction differs from germline at one of its ends, possibly a read error. The V call is TRBV10-1, the J call TRBJ1-5, with unresolved D. The CDR3 has 12 residues. The V gene's germline CDR1 is WNHNN and CDR2 SYGVQD (reference sequence). CDR3 in DNA: TGCGCCACACGGAGCCAGCAGCCCCCTAGTAAATTT. Translated: CATRSQQPPSKF.

The chain employs TRBV5-5 and TRBJ1-2; no clear D gene. With 4 bases removed from V and 4 bases from J, the gap between germline ends came to 17 bases. Germline loops: CDR1 SGHKS, CDR2 YYEKEE (reference sequence). The CDR3 runs 15 residues. The CDR3 coding sequence is TGTGCCAGCAGCCCTCTCAGGCCCGAACTCTATGGCTACACCTTC. Translated: CASSPLRPELYGYTF.

The chain has TRBV15 and TRBJ1-4, with TRBD1 as a possible D gene (5 bases). From germline, CDR1 is LNHNV and CDR2 YYDKDF (reference sequence). The CDR3 sequence is 17 residues long. V lost 0 bases, J lost 8 bases, and 19 bases lay in between. The DNA of the CDR3 is TGTGCCACCAGCAGAGAGAGGTTTCAACTTGGGGGGGAAAAACTGTTTTTT. This codes for CATSRERFQLGGEKLFF.